This TCR beta chain was captured by sequencing in a study of blood T cell repertoires in COVID-19. Background on the study: Samples of COVID-19 (acute and convalescent) were obtained from the United States, Italy and Spain.

This CDR3 has 16 amino acids. Germline CDR1 reads PRHDT; CDR2 reads FYEKMQ (reference sequence). With 5 bases clipped from V and 4 bases from J, the junction kept 13 bases outside the gene matches. Sequenced by immunoSEQ multiplex PCR; TCRdb stores in-frame clones only, minus some. Here the sample spans tens of thousands of clones, 88% being singletons. The sequence was obtained from a woman aged 70 to 79 with acute or convalescent COVID-19. The sample was peripheral blood. The rearrangement joins TRBV13 to TRBJ1-2; 7 bases match TRBD1. The CDR3 reads CASSHGTTGVGYGYTF. CDR3 in DNA: TGTGCCAGCAGCCACGGGACCACAGGGGTGGGCTATGGCTACACCTTC.